These 20 T cell receptor beta chains were sequenced from one sample in a study of response to subunit inactivated influenza vaccine (dated by TCRdb to the late 2010s). Receptor amplification or capture employed RT-PCR. The sequencing machine was an Illumina HiSeq 2500. Clones were called with MiXCR by TCRdb after fastp trimmed the public reads at Q25, and only in-frame beta chains were retained. Each record represents a unique CDR3 protein, reported with the most common genes and DNA among its rows. This sample comprises about 300,000 distinct CDR3 sequences, 22% of them detected only once. The top ten clones comprise 10% of the sample. This sample comprised PBMCs from blood, obtained less than 22 months after vaccination. The receptors derive from a man in his fifties or sixties who received an inactivated influenza vaccine. Donor details come from another sample of the same person, matched by shared clones.

This clonotype was observed a few times. V is TRBV4-2 and J is TRBJ1-3, with D hard to call. V lost 0 bases and J lost 0, with 9 bases in between. CDR3 length: 16 residues. Germline values: CDR1 LGHNA, CDR2 YNFKEQ. CDR3 residues: CASSQDRTFSGNTIYF. For the CDR3, the DNA is TGTGCCAGCAGCCAAGATCGGACCTTCTCTGGAAACACCATATATTTT.

The chain employs TRBV6-2 or TRBV6-3 and TRBJ2-5, with a tentative D call TRBD1 (6 bases). V was cut by 5 bases and J by 2 bases, with 15 bases left in between. This CDR3 is built from 15 residues. Germline V gives CDR1 MNHEY, CDR2 SVGEGT. The chain's CDR3 is CASSQIGQSQETQYF. In DNA, the CDR3 is TGTGCCAGCAGTCAAATAGGACAGTCTCAAGAGACCCAGTACTTC.

This clonotype was detected only a few times. The chain has TRBV9 and TRBJ1-2, with 7 nucleotides matching TRBD1. This CDR3 contains 14 residues. The V and J ends lost 3 bases and 4 bases, in that order; junction bases with no gene match: 6. Germline V gene sequence: CDR1 SGDLS, CDR2 YYNGEE. This chain's CDR3 is CASSESGQLYGYTF. CDR3 in DNA: TGTGCCAGCAGCGAATCGGGACAGCTCTATGGCTACACCTTC.

In regard to this clonotype: At one of its ends the junction is not consistent with the germline gene, which may arise from a read error. This chain joins TRBV5-1 and TRBJ1-1; D is unclear. Per the germline V gene, CDR1 is SGHRS and CDR2 is YFSETQ. The CDR3 extends over 13 amino acids. Written as DNA, the CDR3 is TGCGCCAACAGCGAACAGATGAACACTGAAGCTTTCTTT. Its translation is CANSEQMNTEAFF.

The table lists this clonotype with a few counts. The chain is built from TRBV11-2 and TRBJ1-5; TRBD1 might be the D (6 bases). The CDR3 contains 15 residues. V lost 5 bases and J 4 bases, leaving 15 bases between the germline ends. CDR1 and CDR2 (germline): SGHAT, FQNNGV. CDR3: CASSPDGQFNQPQHF. The CDR3 nucleotides are TGTGCCAGCAGCCCAGACGGACAGTTTAATCAGCCCCAGCATTTT.

The chain joins TRBV20-1 to TRBJ1-4; no reliable D call. CDR3 size: 15 residues. Germline CDR1 is DFQATT and CDR2 is SNEGSKA (reference sequence). V dropped 4 bases and J dropped 0 bases, with 12 bases sitting between them. The CDR3 is CSAIRHTATNEKLFF. In DNA, the CDR3 is TGCAGTGCTATCAGACATACCGCAACTAATGAAAAACTGTTTTTT.

The gene calls are TRBV12-3 or TRBV12-4 and TRBJ2-2; D uncertain. Trimming removed 2 bases from V and 5 bases from J, with 6 bases in between. The length of the CDR3 is 13 residues. This chain's CDR3 is CASSLLGTGELFF. CDR3 sequence (DNA): TGTGCCAGCAGTTTACTGGGTACCGGGGAGCTGTTTTTT.

In this sample, this clonotype turned up a few times. The chain links TRBV20-1 to TRBJ1-1; D remains ambiguous. Germline lookup yields CDR1 DFQATT and CDR2 SNEGSKA (reference sequence). The CDR3 sequence is 11 residues long. The V end lost 5 bases, the J end lost 2 bases, and 6 bases lay between the germline ends. The CDR3 nucleotides read TGCAGTGCTCTAGGAAACACTGAAGCTTTCTTT. It codes for CSALGNTEAFF.

The V and J genes are TRBV20-1 and TRBJ2-1, with D possibly matching TRBD2 (6 bases). The CDR3 totals 12 residues. V was trimmed by 5 bases and J by 9 bases, leaving 14 bases between them. The germline V gene has CDR1 DFQATT and CDR2 SNEGSKA (reference sequence). CDR3 bases: TGCAGTGCTGCGACTAGTTCAAGTGAGCAGTTCTTC. This sequence encodes CSAATSSSEQFF.

This clonotype has at least ten counts. V usage is TRBV11-2 and J usage is TRBJ2-5; no clear D. CDR1 SGHAT and CDR2 FQNNGV come from the germline V gene. This CDR3 is built from 14 residues. Trimming left V 1 base short and J 0 bases short, with 6 bases between. CDR3 DNA sequence: TGTGCCAGCAGCTTAGTTCGAGACCAAGAGACCCAGTACTTC. Amino acids: CASSLVRDQETQYF.

The V call is TRBV5-1, the J call TRBJ1-4; no clear D gene. Per the germline V gene, CDR1 is SGHRS and CDR2 is YFSETQ. CDR3 size: 16 residues. V lost 4 bases and J 7 bases, leaving 20 bases between the germline ends. CDR3 loop: CASSLGRSHRGEKLFF. CDR3 nucleotide sequence: TGCGCCAGCAGCCTAGGACGGTCCCACCGAGGTGAAAAACTGTTTTTT.

This clonotype came up a few times. V usage is TRBV20-1 and J usage is TRBJ1-6, with TRBD1 matching over 7 bases. The CDR3 covers 15 residues. Germline trimming cut 3 bases from V and 9 bases from J; bases unmatched to any gene: 11. Germline lookup yields CDR1 DFQATT and CDR2 SNEGSKA (reference sequence). In DNA, the CDR3 is TGCAGTGCTAGGGACAAGATTTACAGGGGTTCACCCCTCCACTTT. Residues: CSARDKIYRGSPLHF.

In this sample, this clonotype turned up a few times. V gene TRBV14 combines with J gene TRBJ2-1; D ambiguous. The CDR3 contains 14 residues. Trimming shortened V by 3 bases and J by 4 bases, and 10 bases separated the two germline ends. Germline CDR1 SGHDN, CDR2 FVKESK. CDR3 nucleotides: TGTGCCAGCAGCCATAGGCAGCATTACAATGAGCAGTTCTTC. Encoded protein: CASSHRQHYNEQFF.

This clonotype was seen only a few times. The chain employs TRBV20-1 and TRBJ2-5; the match to TRBD1 covers 7 bases. The CDR3 runs to 14 residues. V gave up 2 bases and J gave up 6 bases; unmatched junction bases: 9. Germline V gives CDR1 DFQATT, CDR2 SNEGSKA (reference sequence). DNA for the CDR3: TGCAGTGCTAGACTCCGTAGGGGGCCTCAGACCCAGTACTTC. It is translated as CSARLRRGPQTQYF.

The chain has TRBV20-1 and TRBJ2-2; D remains unclear. This CDR3 comprises 14 residues. Trimming left V 3 bases short and J 0 bases short, with 8 bases between. The germline V gene encodes CDR1 DFQATT and CDR2 SNEGSKA (reference sequence). The CDR3 sequence: CSASSAPNTGELFF. As DNA, the CDR3 is TGCAGTGCTAGTTCCGCACCGAACACCGGGGAGCTGTTTTTT.

This clonotype came up a few times. J is TRBJ1-1 and V is TRBV20-1, with D perhaps TRBD1 (6 bases). The CDR3 totals 15 residues. Deletions cut 0 bases from V and 5 bases from J, with 16 bases between. The germline CDR1 and CDR2 sequences are DFQATT and SNEGSKA (reference sequence). CDR3 coding DNA: TGCAGTGCTAGAGACCCTTCAGGGGATCATACTGAAGCTTTCTTT. It codes for CSARDPSGDHTEAFF.

This clonotype was observed a few times. This sequence joins TRBV5-1 and TRBJ1-2; 7 bases agree with TRBD1. The V gene end was trimmed by 6 bases and the J gene end by 4 bases; junction bases not matched to a gene: 6. The CDR3 is 13 residues long. Germline V gene sequence: CDR1 SGHRS, CDR2 YFSETQ. CDR3 loop: CASTRTGAYGYTF. For the CDR3, the DNA is TGCGCCAGCACCCGGACAGGAGCCTATGGCTACACCTTC.

CDR3 protein: CASSRLAAPPDGELFF. The CDR3 DNA is TGTGCCAGCAGCCGCCTAGCTGCGCCCCCTGACGGGGAGCTGTTTTTT. The V gene is TRBV2, the J gene TRBJ2-2; possibly TRBD2 for D (5 bases). The CDR3 is 16 amino acids. The ends were cut back, 6 bases at V and 7 bases at J, with 21 bases in the middle. The germline V gene has CDR1 SNHLY and CDR2 FYNNEI.

This clonotype was counted a single time. The chain employs TRBV25-1 and TRBJ1-1; tentative D call: TRBD1 (5 bases). V lost 0 bases and J 4 bases, leaving 12 bases between the germline ends. This CDR3 spans 15 amino acids. The germline V gene encodes CDR1 MGHDK and CDR2 SYGVNS. The CDR3 loop is CASSEYRGWGTEAFF. CDR3 coding DNA: TGTGCCAGCAGTGAATATCGGGGGTGGGGCACTGAAGCTTTCTTT. Supplemented by reference TRBV25-1 and TRBJ1-1, the full variable domain reads EADIYQTPRYLVIGTGKKITLECSQTMGHDKMYWYQQDPGMELHLIHYSYGVNSTEKGDLSSESTVSRIRTEHFPLTLESARPSHTSQYLCASSEYRGWGTEAFFGQGTRLTVV.

This clonotype was recorded a few times. The chain uses TRBV20-1 and TRBJ2-5; TRBD1 aligns across 7 bases. Germline V gene data show CDR1 as DFQATT and CDR2 as SNEGSKA (reference sequence). Germline trimming cut 4 bases from V and 0 bases from J; bases unmatched to any gene: 5. The CDR3 length is 14 residues. The CDR3: CSAKDRAYQETQYF. In DNA form, the CDR3 reads TGCAGTGCTAAAGACAGGGCGTACCAAGAGACCCAGTACTTC.